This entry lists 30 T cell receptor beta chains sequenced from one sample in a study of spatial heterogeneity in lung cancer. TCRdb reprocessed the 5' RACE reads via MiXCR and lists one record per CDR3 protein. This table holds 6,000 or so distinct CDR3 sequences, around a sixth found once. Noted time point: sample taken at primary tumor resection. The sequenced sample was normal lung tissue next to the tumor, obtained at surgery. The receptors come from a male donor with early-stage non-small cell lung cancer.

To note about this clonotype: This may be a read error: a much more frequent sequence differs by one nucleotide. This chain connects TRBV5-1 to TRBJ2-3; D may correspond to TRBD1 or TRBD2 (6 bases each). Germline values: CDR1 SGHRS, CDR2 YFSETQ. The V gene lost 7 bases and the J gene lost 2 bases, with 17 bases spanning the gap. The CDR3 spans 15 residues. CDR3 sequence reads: CASGGLEGFTDTQYF. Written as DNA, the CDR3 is TGCGCCAGCGGGGGGCTGGAAGGATTCACAGATACGCAGTATTTT.

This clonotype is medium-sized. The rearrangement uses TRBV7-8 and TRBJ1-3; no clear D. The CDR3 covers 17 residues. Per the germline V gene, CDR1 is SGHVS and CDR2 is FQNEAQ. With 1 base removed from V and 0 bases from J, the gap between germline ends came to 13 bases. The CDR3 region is CASSLGTVKSSGNTIYF. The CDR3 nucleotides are TGTGCCAGCAGCTTAGGGACCGTTAAGTCCTCTGGAAACACCATATATTTT.

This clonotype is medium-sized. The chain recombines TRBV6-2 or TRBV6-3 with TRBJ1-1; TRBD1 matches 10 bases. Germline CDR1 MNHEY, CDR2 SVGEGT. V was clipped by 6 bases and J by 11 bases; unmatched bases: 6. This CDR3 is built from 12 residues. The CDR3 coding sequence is TGTGCCAGCAGACTAGACAGGGGGCCTGCTTTCTTT. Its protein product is CASRLDRGPAFF.

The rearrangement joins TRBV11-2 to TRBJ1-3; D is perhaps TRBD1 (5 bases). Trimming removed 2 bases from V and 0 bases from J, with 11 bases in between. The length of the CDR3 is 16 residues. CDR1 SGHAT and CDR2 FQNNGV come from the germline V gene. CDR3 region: CASSLLGTNSGNTIYF. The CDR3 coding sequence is TGTGCCAGCAGCTTATTGGGGACTAACTCTGGAAACACCATATATTTT.

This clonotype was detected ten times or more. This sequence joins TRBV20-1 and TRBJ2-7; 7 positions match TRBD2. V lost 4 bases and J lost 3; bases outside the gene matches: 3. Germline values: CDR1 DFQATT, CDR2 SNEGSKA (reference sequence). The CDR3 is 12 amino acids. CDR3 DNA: TGCAGTGCTAAGCGGGAAATCTACGAGCAGTACTTC. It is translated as CSAKREIYEQYF.

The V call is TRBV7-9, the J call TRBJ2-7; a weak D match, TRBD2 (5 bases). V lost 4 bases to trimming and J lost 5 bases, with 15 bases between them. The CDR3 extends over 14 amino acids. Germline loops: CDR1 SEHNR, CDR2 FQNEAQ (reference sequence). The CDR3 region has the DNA TGTGCCAGCAGCTCCCGAAGGGAGAGCGACGAGCAGTACTTC. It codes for CASSSRRESDEQYF.

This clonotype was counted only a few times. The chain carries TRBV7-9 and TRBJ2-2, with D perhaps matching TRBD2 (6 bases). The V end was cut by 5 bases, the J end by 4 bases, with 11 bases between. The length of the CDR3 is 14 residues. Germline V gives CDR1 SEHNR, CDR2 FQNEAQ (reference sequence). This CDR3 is CASSPGDSTGELFF. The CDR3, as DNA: TGTGCCAGCAGCCCCGGGGACTCCACCGGGGAGCTGTTTTTT.

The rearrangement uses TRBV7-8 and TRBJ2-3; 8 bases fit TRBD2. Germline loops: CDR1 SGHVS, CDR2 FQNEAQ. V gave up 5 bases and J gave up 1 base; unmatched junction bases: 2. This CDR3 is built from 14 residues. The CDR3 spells CASSISGGTDTQYF. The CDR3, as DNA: TGTGCCAGCAGCATTAGCGGGGGCACAGATACGCAGTATTTT.

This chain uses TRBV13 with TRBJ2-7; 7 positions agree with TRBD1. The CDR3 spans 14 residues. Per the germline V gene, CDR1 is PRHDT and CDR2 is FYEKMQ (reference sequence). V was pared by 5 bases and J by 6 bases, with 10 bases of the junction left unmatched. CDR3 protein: CASSPYGTVGEQYF. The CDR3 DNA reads TGTGCCAGCAGCCCGTACGGGACAGTAGGCGAGCAGTACTTC.

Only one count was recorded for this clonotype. CDR3 bases: TGTGCCTGGAGCGTAGCGGGAGGAAGAGAGACCCAGTACTTC. Protein sequence: CAWSVAGGRETQYF. The chain couples TRBV30 to TRBJ2-5; the match to TRBD2 covers 10 bases. This CDR3 spans 14 amino acids. With V trimmed by 3 bases and J by 4 bases, 5 bases remained unmatched. The germline V gene encodes CDR1 GTSNPN and CDR2 SVGIG (reference sequence).

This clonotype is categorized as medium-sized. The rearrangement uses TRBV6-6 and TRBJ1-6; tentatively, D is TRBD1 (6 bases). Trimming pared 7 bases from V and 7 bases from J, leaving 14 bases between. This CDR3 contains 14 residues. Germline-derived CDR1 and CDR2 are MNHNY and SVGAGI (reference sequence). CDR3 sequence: CASIDLQGNSPLHF. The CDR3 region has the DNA TGTGCCAGCATCGATTTACAGGGAAATTCACCCCTCCACTTT.

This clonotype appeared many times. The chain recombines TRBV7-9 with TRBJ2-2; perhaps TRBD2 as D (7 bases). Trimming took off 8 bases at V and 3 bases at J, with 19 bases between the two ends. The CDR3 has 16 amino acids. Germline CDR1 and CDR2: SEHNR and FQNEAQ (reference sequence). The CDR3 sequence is CASLRGALADTGELFF. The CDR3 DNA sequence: TGTGCCAGCCTCCGGGGGGCCCTCGCTGACACCGGGGAGCTGTTTTTT. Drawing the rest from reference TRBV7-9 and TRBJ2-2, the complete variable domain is DTGVSQNPRHKITKRGQNVTFRCDPISEHNRLYWYRQTLGQGPEFLTYFQNEAQLEKSRLLSDRFSAERPKGSFSTLEIQRTEQGDSAMYLCASLRGALADTGELFFGEGSRLTVL.

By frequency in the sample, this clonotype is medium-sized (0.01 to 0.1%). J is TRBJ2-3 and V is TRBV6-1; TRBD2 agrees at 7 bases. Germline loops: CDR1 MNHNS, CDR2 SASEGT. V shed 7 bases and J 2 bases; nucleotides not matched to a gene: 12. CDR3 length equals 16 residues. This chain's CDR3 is CASTSRGDSITDTQYF. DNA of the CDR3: TGTGCCAGCACCTCCCGGGGGGACTCCATCACAGATACGCAGTATTTT.

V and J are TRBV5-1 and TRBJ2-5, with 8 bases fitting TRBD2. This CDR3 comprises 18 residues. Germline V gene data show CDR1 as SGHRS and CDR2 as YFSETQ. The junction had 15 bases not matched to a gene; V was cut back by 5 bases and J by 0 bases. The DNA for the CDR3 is TGCGCCAGCAGTAAAGGTAGCGGGATAGGCATTTACCAAGAGACCCAGTACTTC. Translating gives CASSKGSGIGIYQETQYF. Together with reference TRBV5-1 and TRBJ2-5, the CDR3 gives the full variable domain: KAGVTQTPRYLIKTRGQQVTLSCSPISGHRSVSWYQQTPGQGLQFLFEYFSETQRNKGNFPGRFSGRQFSNSRSEMNVSTLELGDSALYLCASSKGSGIGIYQETQYFGPGTRLLVL.

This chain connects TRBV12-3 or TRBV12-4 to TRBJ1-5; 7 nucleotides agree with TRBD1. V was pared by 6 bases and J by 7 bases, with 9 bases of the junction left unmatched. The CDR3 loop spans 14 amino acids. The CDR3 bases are TGTGCCAGCAGACCGGGACAGTCCGAGCAGCCCCAGCATTTT. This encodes CASRPGQSEQPQHF.

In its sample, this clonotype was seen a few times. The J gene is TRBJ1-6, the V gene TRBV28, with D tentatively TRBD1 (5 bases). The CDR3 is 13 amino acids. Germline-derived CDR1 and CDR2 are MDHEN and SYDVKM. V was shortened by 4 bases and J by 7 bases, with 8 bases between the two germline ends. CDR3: CASSSTENSPLHF. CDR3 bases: TGTGCCAGCAGTTCGACAGAGAATTCACCCCTCCACTTT.

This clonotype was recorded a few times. As DNA, the CDR3 is TGTGCCAGCAGCTTAGCAGGGGCAGCGGGTACGGAGCAGTACTTC. It specifies CASSLAGAAGTEQYF. This rearrangement joins TRBV11-3 to TRBJ2-7, with D tentatively TRBD1 or TRBD2 (6 bases each). This CDR3 is 15 amino acids long. Per the germline V gene, CDR1 is SGHNT and CDR2 is YENEEA. The V and J ends lost 1 base and 7 bases respectively, with 17 bases between them.

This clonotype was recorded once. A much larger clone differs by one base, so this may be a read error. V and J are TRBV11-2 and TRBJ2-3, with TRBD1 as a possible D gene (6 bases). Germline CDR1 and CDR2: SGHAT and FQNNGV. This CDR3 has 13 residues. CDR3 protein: CASSQPRTDTQFF. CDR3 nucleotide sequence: TGTGCCAGCAGCCAACCCCGGACAGATACGCAGTTTTTT.

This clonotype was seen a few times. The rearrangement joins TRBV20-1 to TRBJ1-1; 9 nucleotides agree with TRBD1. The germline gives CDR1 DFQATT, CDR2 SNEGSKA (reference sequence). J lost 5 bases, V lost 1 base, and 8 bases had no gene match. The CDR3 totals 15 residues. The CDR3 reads CSARAQQGAQTEAFF. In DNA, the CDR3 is TGCAGTGCTAGAGCCCAACAGGGGGCACAAACTGAAGCTTTCTTT.

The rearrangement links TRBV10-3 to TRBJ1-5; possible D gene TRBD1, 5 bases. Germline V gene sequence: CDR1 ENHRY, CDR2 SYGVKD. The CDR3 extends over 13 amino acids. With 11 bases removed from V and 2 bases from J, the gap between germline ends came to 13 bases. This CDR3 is CAGGRVGNQPQHF. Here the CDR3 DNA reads TGTGCCGGCGGCAGGGTTGGCAATCAGCCCCAGCATTTT.

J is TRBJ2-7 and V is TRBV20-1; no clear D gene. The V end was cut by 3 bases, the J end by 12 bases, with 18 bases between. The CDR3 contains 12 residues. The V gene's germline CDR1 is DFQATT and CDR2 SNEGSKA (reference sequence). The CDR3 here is CSARLGWDLLYF. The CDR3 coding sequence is TGCAGTGCTAGGTTGGGGTGGGATCTGTTGTACTTC.

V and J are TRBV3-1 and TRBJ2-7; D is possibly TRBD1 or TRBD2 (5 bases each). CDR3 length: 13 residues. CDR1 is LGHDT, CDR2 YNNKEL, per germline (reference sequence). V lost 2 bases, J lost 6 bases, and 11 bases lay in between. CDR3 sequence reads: CASSQQGVSEQYF. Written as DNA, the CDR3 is TGTGCCAGCAGCCAACAGGGAGTCAGCGAGCAGTACTTC.

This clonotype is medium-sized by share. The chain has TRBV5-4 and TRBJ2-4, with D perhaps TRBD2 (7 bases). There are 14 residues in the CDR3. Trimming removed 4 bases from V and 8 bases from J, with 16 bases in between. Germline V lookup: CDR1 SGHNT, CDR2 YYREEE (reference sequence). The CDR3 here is CASSPEGGSDIQYF. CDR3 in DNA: TGTGCCAGCAGCCCCGAGGGGGGGAGTGACATTCAGTACTTC.

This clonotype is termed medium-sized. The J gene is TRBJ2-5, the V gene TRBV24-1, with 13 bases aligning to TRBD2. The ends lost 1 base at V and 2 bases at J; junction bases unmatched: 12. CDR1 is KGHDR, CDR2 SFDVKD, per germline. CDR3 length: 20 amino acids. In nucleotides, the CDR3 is TGTGCCACCAGTGATTTACCGGGACTAGCGGGAAGGTGGGAACAAGAGACCCAGTACTTC. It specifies CATSDLPGLAGRWEQETQYF.

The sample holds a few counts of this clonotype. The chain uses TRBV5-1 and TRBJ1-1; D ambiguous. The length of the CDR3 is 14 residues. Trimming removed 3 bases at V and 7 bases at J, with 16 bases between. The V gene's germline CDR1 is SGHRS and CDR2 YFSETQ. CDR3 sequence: CASSSTSAADEAFF. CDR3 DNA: TGCGCCAGCAGCTCCACTAGTGCGGCGGATGAAGCTTTCTTT.

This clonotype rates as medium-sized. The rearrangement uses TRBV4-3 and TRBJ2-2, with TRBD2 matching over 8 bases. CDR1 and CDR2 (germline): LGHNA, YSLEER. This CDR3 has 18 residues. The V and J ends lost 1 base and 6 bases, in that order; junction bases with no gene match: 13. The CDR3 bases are TGCGCCAGCAGCCAAGGTGGACACTGGACTAGCCAATCCGGGGAGCTGTTTTTT. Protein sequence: CASSQGGHWTSQSGELFF.

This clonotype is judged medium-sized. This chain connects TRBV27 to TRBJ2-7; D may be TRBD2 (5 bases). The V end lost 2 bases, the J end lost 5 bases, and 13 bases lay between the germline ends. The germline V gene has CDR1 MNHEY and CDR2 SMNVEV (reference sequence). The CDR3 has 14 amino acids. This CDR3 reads CASSLIARGDEQYF. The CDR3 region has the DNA TGTGCCAGCAGTTTAATCGCCCGGGGTGACGAGCAGTACTTC.

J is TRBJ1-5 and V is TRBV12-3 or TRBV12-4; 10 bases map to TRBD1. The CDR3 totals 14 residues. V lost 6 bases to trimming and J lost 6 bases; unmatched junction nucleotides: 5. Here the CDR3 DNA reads TGTGCCAGCAGACCGGGACAGGGGACTCAGCCCCAGCATTTT. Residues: CASRPGQGTQPQHF.

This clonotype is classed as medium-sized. CDR3 sequence reads: CASSLEATDNSPLHF. CDR3 in DNA: TGCGCCAGCAGCTTGGAGGCGACAGATAATTCACCCCTCCACTTT. The chain joins TRBV5-1 to TRBJ1-6; perhaps TRBD1 as D (5 bases). V lost 0 bases and J 5 bases, leaving 9 bases between the germline ends. CDR1 and CDR2 from the germline V gene are SGHRS and YFSETQ. The CDR3 totals 15 residues.

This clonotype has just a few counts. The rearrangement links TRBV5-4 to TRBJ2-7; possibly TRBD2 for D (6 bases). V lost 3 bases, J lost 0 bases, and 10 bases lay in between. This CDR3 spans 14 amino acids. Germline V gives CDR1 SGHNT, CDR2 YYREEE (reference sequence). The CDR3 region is CASSSLGSSYEQYF. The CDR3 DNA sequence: TGTGCCAGCAGCTCTCTCGGGAGCTCCTACGAGCAGTACTTC.